Listed here are 14 T cell receptor beta chains from one sample, sequenced in a study of cytomegalovirus exposure and HLA in healthy donors. PCR employed 60 Vbeta and 13 Jbeta primers. Sequencing was performed with immunoSEQ multiplex PCR; in TCRdb, only in-frame clones are kept and a portion is missing. The repertoire holds 80,000 or so clones, about 64% seen once, with around 6% in the top ten. The sequencing sample was made of PBMCs. The receptors were sampled from a man between 25 and 39 years old in good health and CMV-seropositive.

The chain has TRBV6-1 and TRBJ2-7; 9 positions match TRBD1. The CDR3 has 14 residues. The germline CDR1 and CDR2 sequences are MNHNS and SASEGT. V gave up 6 bases and J gave up 5 bases; unmatched junction bases: 8. The CDR3 bases are TGTGCCAGCAGAAAACAGGGGGCGTCCCACGAGCAGTACTTC. Translated: CASRKQGASHEQYF.

Comment on this clone: The junction does not match germline at one end; this may be a read error. The V gene is TRBV7-7, the J gene TRBJ2-7; 9 nucleotides align to TRBD1. The CDR3 runs 17 residues. Germline V gene data show CDR1 as SSHAT and CDR2 as FNYEAQ (reference sequence). This CDR3 reads CASSLTPSDRGKYEQYF. The CDR3 bases are TGTGCTAGCAGCTTAACCCCTTCCGACAGGGGGAAGTACGAGCAGTACTTC.

This sequence joins TRBV7-6 and TRBJ2-5, with 8 bases lining up with TRBD2. V shed 5 bases, J shed 11 bases, and the junction held 4 bases outside the gene matches. The CDR3 covers 11 residues. Germline CDR1 is SGHVS and CDR2 is FNYEAQ. Here the CDR3 DNA reads TGTGCCAGCAGCGCCGGGGGGGAGCAGTACTTC. It translates to CASSAGGEQYF.

This clone was observed a handful of times. V usage is TRBV6-1 and J usage is TRBJ2-1; 8 bases are a match to TRBD1. V lost 4 bases and J lost 4; bases outside the gene matches: 6. Germline lookup yields CDR1 MNHNS and CDR2 SASEGT. The CDR3 covers 15 residues. This chain's CDR3 is CASSGDRGFYNEQFF. Here the CDR3 DNA reads TGTGCCAGCAGTGGAGACAGGGGTTTTTACAATGAGCAGTTCTTC.

This sequence joins TRBV9 and TRBJ2-1; 8 bases are shared with TRBD1. CDR1 and CDR2 from the germline V gene are SGDLS and YYNGEE. The CDR3 runs 13 residues. V was pared by 4 bases and J by 7 bases, with 4 bases of the junction left unmatched. This CDR3 reads CASSPRQGNEQFF. CDR3 DNA: TGTGCCAGCAGCCCAAGACAGGGGAATGAGCAGTTCTTC.

In its sample, this clone was seen a few times. The rearrangement joins TRBV13 to TRBJ2-5, with 9 bases fitting TRBD2. The CDR3 length is 17 residues. CDR1 PRHDT and CDR2 FYEKMQ come from the germline V gene (reference sequence). V trimming: 5 bases; J trimming: 11 bases; junction bases outside the gene matches: 21. Here the CDR3 reads CASSPLVGAGGPREQYF. The DNA for the CDR3 is TGTGCCAGCAGCCCACTGGTTGGTGCGGGGGGGCCGAGGGAGCAGTACTTC.

The chain carries TRBV7-9 and TRBJ2-2, with D maybe TRBD2 (6 bases). The germline V gene encodes CDR1 SEHNR and CDR2 FQNEAQ (reference sequence). The CDR3 consists of 14 residues. Trimming removed 6 bases from V and 2 bases from J, with 10 bases in between. The CDR3 sequence: CASRGGINTGELFF. The CDR3 bases are TGTGCCAGCAGAGGAGGGATCAACACCGGGGAGCTGTTTTTT.

This rearrangement joins TRBV6-1 to TRBJ1-3, with D possibly TRBD1 on 5 matching bases. V shed 6 bases and J shed 4 bases, with 16 bases lying between them. The CDR3 contains 15 residues. The germline CDR1 and CDR2 sequences are MNHNS and SASEGT. The CDR3 DNA reads TGTGCCAGCAGGACGGGGGAAACGAGGGGAAACACCATATATTTT. It translates to CASRTGETRGNTIYF.

The V call is TRBV10-3, the J call TRBJ2-2; D is undetermined. Trimming shortened V by 0 bases and J by 1 base, and 12 bases separated the two germline ends. Germline CDR1 and CDR2: ENHRY and SYGVKD. The CDR3 consists of 17 residues. The chain's CDR3 is CAISESMGAENTGELFF. As DNA, the CDR3 is TGTGCCATCAGTGAGTCGATGGGTGCGGAGAACACCGGGGAGCTGTTTTTT.

The V and J genes are TRBV27 and TRBJ2-7, with TRBD1 matching 7 bases. Germline V gene lookup returns CDR1 MNHEY and CDR2 SMNVEV (reference sequence). The CDR3 runs 13 residues. Unmatched junction bases numbered 10, after V lost 4 bases and J lost 10 bases. For the CDR3, the DNA is TGTGCCAGCAGTTCACACGCACAGGGGAGCCAGTACTTC. Translating it yields CASSSHAQGSQYF.

V usage is TRBV9 and J usage is TRBJ2-7; TRBD2 aligns across 10 bases. The CDR3 contains 15 residues. The junction had 3 bases not matched to a gene; V was cut back by 3 bases and J by 0 bases. CDR1 and CDR2 (germline): SGDLS, YYNGEE. CDR3 amino acids: CASSEGLASSYEQYF. The CDR3 DNA reads TGTGCCAGCAGCGAGGGACTAGCGAGCTCCTACGAGCAGTACTTC.

The gene calls are TRBV27 and TRBJ1-1, with TRBD1 matching over 8 bases. The CDR3 has 15 residues. With 2 bases clipped from V and 1 base from J, the junction kept 3 bases outside the gene matches. Per germline, CDR1 MNHEY and CDR2 SMNVEV (reference sequence). CDR3 bases: TGTGCCAGCAGTTTAGACAGGGGACCGAACACTGAAGCTTTCTTT. Its translation is CASSLDRGPNTEAFF.

This rearrangement joins TRBV11-3 to TRBJ2-5; 10 positions match TRBD1. Looked up from germline, CDR1 is SGHNT and CDR2 is YENEEA. The CDR3 covers 16 residues. The trim removed 5 bases at V and 5 bases at J, leaving 11 bases unmatched. The CDR3 here is CASSPAGQGSPETQYF. CDR3 nucleotides: TGTGCCAGCAGCCCGGCGGGACAGGGGAGTCCGGAGACCCAGTACTTC.

This chain uses TRBV5-1 with TRBJ2-4, with a possible D match to TRBD1 (6 bases). The CDR3 extends over 15 amino acids. Germline-derived CDR1 and CDR2 are SGHRS and YFSETQ. V lost 4 bases and J lost 3, with 14 bases in between. CDR3 in DNA: TGCGCCAGCAGCCTGGGGGCAGGGGACAAAAACATTCAGTACTTC. This codes for CASSLGAGDKNIQYF.